This TCR beta chain was identified during a study of shared clonotypes between healthy human individuals. CDR1 is SGHAT and CDR2 is FQNNGV in the germline V gene. Trimming cost V 1 base and J 0 bases, with 10 bases left between them. The CDR3 spans 16 residues. The protocol was immunoSEQ multiplex PCR, while the TCRdb copy is restricted to in-frame clones and leaves out a portion. The sample has a few million clones, around 95% seen once. The source material was naive CD4+ T cells sorted from blood. Subset denoted: CD45RA+ positively selected. The receptor was isolated from a man between 18 and 29 years old in good health. The chain carries TRBV11-2 and TRBJ1-3; D remains ambiguous. DNA of the CDR3: TGTGCCAGCAGCTTAGCGGGCAGTAACTCTGGAAACACCATATATTTT. The encoded protein is CASSLAGSNSGNTIYF. The variable domain in full, with the rest retrieved from reference TRBV11-2 and TRBJ1-3, is EAGVAQSPRYKIIEKRQSVAFWCNPISGHATLYWYQQILGQGPKLLIQFQNNGVVDDSQLPKDRFSAERLKGVDSTLKIQPAKLEDSAVYLCASSLAGSNSGNTIYFGEGSWLTVV.